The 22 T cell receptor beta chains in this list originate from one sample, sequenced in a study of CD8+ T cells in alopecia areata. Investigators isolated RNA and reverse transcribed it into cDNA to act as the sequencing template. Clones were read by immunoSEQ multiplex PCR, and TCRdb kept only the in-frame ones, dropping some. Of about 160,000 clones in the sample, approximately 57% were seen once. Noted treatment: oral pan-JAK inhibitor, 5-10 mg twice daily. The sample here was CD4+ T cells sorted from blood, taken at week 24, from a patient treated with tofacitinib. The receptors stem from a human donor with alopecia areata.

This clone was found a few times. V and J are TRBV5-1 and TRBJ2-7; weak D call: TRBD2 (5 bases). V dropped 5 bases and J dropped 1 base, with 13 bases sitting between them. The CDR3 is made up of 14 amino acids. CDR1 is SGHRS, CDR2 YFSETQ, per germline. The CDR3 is CASRSRTGSYEQYF. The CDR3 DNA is TGCGCCAGCAGATCTCGGACGGGGTCCTACGAGCAGTACTTC.

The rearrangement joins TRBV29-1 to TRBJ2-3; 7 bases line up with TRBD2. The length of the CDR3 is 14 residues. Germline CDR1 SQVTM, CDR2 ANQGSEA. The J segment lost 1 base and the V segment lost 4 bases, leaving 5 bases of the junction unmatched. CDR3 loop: CSVASSGGTDTQYF. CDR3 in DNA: TGCAGCGTTGCCTCTAGCGGTGGCACAGATACGCAGTATTTT.

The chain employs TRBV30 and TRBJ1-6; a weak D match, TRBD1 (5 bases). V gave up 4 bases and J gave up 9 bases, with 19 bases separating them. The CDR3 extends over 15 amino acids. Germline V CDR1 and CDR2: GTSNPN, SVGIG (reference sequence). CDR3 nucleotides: TGTGCCTGGACCCCTCAGGGAACGGGATTTTCACCCCTCCACTTT. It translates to CAWTPQGTGFSPLHF.

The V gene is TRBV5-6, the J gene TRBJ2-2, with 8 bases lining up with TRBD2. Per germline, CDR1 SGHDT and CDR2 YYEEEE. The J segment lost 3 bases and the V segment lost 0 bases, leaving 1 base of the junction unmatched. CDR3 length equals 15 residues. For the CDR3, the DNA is TGTGCCAGCAGCTTGGGCGGGGGGTACACCGGGGAGCTGTTTTTT. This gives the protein CASSLGGGYTGELFF.

CDR3 loop: CASSLLDRGATNQPQHF. In DNA, the CDR3 is TGTGCCAGCAGCCTCCTCGACAGGGGAGCGACGAATCAGCCCCAGCATTTT. V gene TRBV7-8 combines with J gene TRBJ1-5, with 8 bases fitting TRBD1. V was pared by 5 bases and J by 4 bases, with 13 bases of the junction left unmatched. The CDR3 has 17 residues. Germline assignment: CDR1 SGHVS and CDR2 FQNEAQ.

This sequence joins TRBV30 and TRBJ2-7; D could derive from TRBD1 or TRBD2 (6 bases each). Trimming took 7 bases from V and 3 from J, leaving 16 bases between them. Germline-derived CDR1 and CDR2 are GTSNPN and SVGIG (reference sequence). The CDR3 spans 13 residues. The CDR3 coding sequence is TGTGCCTTCGAAGGGGGGCATGACTACGAGCAGTACTTC. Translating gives CAFEGGHDYEQYF.

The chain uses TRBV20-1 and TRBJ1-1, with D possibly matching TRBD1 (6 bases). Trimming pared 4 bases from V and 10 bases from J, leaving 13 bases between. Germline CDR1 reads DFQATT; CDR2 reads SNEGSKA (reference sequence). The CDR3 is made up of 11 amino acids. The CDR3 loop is CSATEGVVAFF. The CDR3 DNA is TGCAGTGCTACTGAGGGGGTCGTAGCTTTCTTT.

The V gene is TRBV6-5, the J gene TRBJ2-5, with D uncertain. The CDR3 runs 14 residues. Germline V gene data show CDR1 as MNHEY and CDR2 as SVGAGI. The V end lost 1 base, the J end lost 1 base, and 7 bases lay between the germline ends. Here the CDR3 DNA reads TGTGCCAGCAGTTACTTCGGCAGCCAAGAGACCCAGTACTTC. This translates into CASSYFGSQETQYF.

This chain's CDR3 is CASSTAGTRISYEQYF. The CDR3 DNA reads as TGTGCCAGCAGTACCGCCGGGACCCGGATTTCCTACGAGCAGTACTTC. The genes are TRBV5-4 and TRBJ2-7, with D possibly being TRBD1 or TRBD2 (5 bases each). This CDR3 contains 16 residues. V lost 5 bases and J lost 1, with 19 bases in between. Germline CDR1 is SGHNT and CDR2 is YYREEE (reference sequence).

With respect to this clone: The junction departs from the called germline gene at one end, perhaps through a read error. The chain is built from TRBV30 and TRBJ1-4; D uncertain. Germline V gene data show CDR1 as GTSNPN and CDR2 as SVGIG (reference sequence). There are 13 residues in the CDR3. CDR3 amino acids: CARSMGGREKLFF. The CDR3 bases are TGTGCCAGGAGTATGGGAGGTCGTGAAAAACTGTTTTTT.

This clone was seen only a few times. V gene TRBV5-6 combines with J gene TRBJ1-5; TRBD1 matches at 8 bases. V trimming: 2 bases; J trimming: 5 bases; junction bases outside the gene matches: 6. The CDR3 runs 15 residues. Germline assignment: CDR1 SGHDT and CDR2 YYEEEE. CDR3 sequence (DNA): TGTGCCAGCAGCTTTGGCGGACAGGGCTATCAGCCCCAGCATTTT. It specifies CASSFGGQGYQPQHF.

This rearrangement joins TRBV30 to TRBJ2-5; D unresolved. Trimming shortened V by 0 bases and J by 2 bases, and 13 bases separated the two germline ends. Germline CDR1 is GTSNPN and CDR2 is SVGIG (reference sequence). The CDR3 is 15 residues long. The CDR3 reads CAWSVVTAQQETQYF. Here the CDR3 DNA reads TGTGCCTGGAGTGTGGTAACGGCTCAACAAGAGACCCAGTACTTC.

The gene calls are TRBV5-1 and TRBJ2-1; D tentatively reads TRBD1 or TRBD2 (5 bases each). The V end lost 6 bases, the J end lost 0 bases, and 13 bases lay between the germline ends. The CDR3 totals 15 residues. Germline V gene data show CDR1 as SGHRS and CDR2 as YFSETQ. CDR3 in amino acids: CASTLGGDSYNEQFF. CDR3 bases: TGCGCCAGCACCCTTGGGGGAGACTCCTACAATGAGCAGTTCTTC.

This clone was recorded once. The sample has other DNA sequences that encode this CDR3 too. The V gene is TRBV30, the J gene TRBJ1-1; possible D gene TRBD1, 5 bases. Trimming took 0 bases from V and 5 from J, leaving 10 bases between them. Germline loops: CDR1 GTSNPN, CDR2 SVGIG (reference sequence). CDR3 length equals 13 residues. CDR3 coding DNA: TGTGCCTGGAGTGTACGGGAGGGGACTGAAGCTTTCTTT. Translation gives CAWSVREGTEAFF.

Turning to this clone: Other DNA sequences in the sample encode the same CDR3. CDR3 nucleotide sequence: TGCGCCAGCAGCTTGGTCGGGCAACAAGAGACCCAGTACTTC. Protein sequence: CASSLVGQQETQYF. The chain links TRBV5-1 to TRBJ2-5; D gene ambiguous. The germline CDR1 and CDR2 sequences are SGHRS and YFSETQ. The CDR3 contains 14 residues. Trimming shortened V by 0 bases and J by 2 bases, and 8 bases separated the two germline ends.

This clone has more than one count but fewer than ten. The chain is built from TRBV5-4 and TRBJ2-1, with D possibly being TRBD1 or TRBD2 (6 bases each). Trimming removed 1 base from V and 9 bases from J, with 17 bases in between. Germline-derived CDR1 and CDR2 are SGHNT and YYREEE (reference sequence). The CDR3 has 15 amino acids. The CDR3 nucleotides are TGTGCCAGCAGCTTGATTTTCGACGAGGGGGGTGAGCAGTTCTTC. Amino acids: CASSLIFDEGGEQFF.

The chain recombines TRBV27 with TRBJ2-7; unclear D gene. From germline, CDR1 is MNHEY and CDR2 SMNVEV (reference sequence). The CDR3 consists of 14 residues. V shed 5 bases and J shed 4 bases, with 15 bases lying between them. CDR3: CASSPGPPRYEQYF. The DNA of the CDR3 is TGTGCCAGCAGTCCCGGACCACCGAGGTACGAGCAGTACTTC.

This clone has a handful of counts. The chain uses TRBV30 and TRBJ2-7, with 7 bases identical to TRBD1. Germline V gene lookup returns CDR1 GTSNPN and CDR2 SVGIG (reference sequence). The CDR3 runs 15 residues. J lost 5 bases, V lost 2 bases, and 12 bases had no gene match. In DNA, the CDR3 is TGTGCCTGGAGTTTGGCCGGGACAGCGACTCACGAGCAGTACTTC. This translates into CAWSLAGTATHEQYF.

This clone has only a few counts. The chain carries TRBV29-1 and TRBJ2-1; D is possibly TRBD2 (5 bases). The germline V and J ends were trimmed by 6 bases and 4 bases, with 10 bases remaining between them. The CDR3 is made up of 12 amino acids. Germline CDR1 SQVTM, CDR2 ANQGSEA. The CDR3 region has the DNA TGCAGCGTCGGGGAGTGGTACAATGAGCAGTTCTTC. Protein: CSVGEWYNEQFF.

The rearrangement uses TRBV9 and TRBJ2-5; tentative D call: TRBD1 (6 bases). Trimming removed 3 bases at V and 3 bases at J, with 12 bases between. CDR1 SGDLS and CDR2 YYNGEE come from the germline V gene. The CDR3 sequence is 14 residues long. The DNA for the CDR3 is TGTGCCAGCAGCGCGACAGGATTAGAAGAGACCCAGTACTTC. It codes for CASSATGLEETQYF.

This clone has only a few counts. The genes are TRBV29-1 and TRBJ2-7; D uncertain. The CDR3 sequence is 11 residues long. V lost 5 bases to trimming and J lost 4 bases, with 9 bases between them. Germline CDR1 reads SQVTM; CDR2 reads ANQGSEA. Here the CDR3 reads CSVRTTYEQYF. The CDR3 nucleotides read TGCAGCGTTCGAACCACATACGAGCAGTACTTC.

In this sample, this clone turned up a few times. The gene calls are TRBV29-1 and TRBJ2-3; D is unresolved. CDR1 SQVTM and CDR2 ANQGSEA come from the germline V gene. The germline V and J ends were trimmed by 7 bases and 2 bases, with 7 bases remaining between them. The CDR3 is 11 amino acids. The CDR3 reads CSAKATDTQYF. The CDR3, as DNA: TGCAGCGCGAAAGCCACAGATACGCAGTATTTT.